Listed here are 20 T cell receptor beta chains from one sample, sequenced in a study of OX40 agonist ivuxolimab in advanced cancers. Sequenced by immunoSEQ multiplex PCR; TCRdb stores in-frame clones only, minus some. The profile shows 12,000 or so clones, approximately 75% of them singletons. Source: CD4+ or CD8+ T cells sorted from blood, taken in a trial of the OX40 agonist ivuxolimab. These TCRs come from an adult with an advanced solid tumor such as melanoma, head and neck, liver or kidney cancer.

The gene calls are TRBV6-1 and TRBJ1-3; D perhaps matches TRBD1 (5 bases). V was pared by 2 bases and J by 3 bases, with 11 bases between. The CDR3 runs 15 residues. CDR1 is MNHNS, CDR2 SASEGT, per germline. The CDR3 DNA sequence: TGTGCCAGCAGTGAATATTGGGACCGTGGAAACACCATATATTTT. This codes for CASSEYWDRGNTIYF.

The V call is TRBV6-4, the J call TRBJ1-1; D gene unclear. Germline V gene lookup returns CDR1 MRHNA and CDR2 SNTAGT. The V and J ends lost 7 bases and 3 bases respectively, with 18 bases between them. The CDR3 totals 15 residues. This CDR3 reads CASTLTGPLYTEAFF. The CDR3, as DNA: TGTGCCAGCACCCTCACGGGTCCACTCTACACTGAAGCTTTCTTT.

The gene calls are TRBV5-1 and TRBJ2-2; D gene unclear. CDR1 and CDR2 from the germline V gene are SGHRS and YFSETQ. Trimming removed 5 bases at V and 7 bases at J, with 9 bases between. There are 12 residues in the CDR3. CDR3 sequence: CASSLSGGELFF. The CDR3, as DNA: TGCGCCAGCAGTTTGAGTGGCGGGGAGCTGTTTTTT.

J is TRBJ1-1 and V is TRBV6-1; D is unresolved. Trimming took off 7 bases at V and 3 bases at J, with 18 bases between the two ends. Germline values: CDR1 MNHNS, CDR2 SASEGT. The CDR3 contains 15 residues. As DNA, the CDR3 is TGTGCCAGCACCCTCACGGGTCCACTCTACACTGAAGCTTTCTTT. Translated, it gives CASTLTGPLYTEAFF.

This chain connects TRBV7-3 to TRBJ2-2, with TRBD1 matching 9 bases. V shed 6 bases and J 7 bases; nucleotides not matched to a gene: 6. Germline CDR1 SGHTA, CDR2 FQGTGA. The CDR3 is 14 amino acids. In DNA, the CDR3 is TGTGCCAGCAGTTCGGACAGGGGAAACGGGGAGCTGTTTTTT. It translates to CASSSDRGNGELFF.

This chain uses TRBV10-3 with TRBJ1-2; tentatively, D is TRBD1 (5 bases). This CDR3 has 11 amino acids. Germline CDR1 is ENHRY and CDR2 is SYGVKD. Trimming took off 8 bases at V and 7 bases at J, with 11 bases between the two ends. CDR3 nucleotide sequence: TGTGCCATCGCCACAGGACCTGGCTACACCTTC. Protein product: CAIATGPGYTF.

The chain uses TRBV19 and TRBJ1-1; D gene uncertain. Trimming cost V 0 bases and J 1 base, with 18 bases left between them. Germline V gene sequence: CDR1 LNHDA, CDR2 SQIVND (reference sequence). CDR3 length: 18 amino acids. CDR3 coding DNA: TGTGCCAGTAGTATAGACCGAAGGGTGACGGGCCCGAACACTGAAGCTTTCTTT. This sequence encodes CASSIDRRVTGPNTEAFF.

This chain uses TRBV19 with TRBJ1-1; D ambiguous. The germline V gene has CDR1 LNHDA and CDR2 SQIVND (reference sequence). With 7 bases removed from V and 2 bases from J, the gap between germline ends came to 14 bases. This CDR3 spans 14 amino acids. CDR3 DNA sequence: TGTGCCAGTATAATTCATCAGACCAACACTGAAGCTTTCTTT. Translation: CASIIHQTNTEAFF. The variable domain in full, completed from reference TRBV19 and TRBJ1-1, reads DGGITQSPKYLFRKEGQNVTLSCEQNLNHDAMYWYRQDPGQGLRLIYYSQIVNDFQKGDIAEGYSVSREKKESFPLTVTSAQKNPTAFYLCASIIHQTNTEAFFGQGTRLTVV.

The chain uses TRBV11-2 and TRBJ2-7; 7 bases match TRBD1. Germline trimming cut 0 bases from V and 1 base from J; bases unmatched to any gene: 3. CDR1 SGHAT and CDR2 FQNNGV come from the germline V gene. The CDR3 runs 15 residues. The CDR3 DNA reads TGTGCCAGCAGCTTAGAGGCAGGGGGATCCTACGAGCAGTACTTC. It is translated as CASSLEAGGSYEQYF.

The V gene is TRBV27, the J gene TRBJ2-1; D not certain. Trimming stripped 8 bases from V and 5 bases from J, with 4 bases between. Germline V gives CDR1 MNHEY, CDR2 SMNVEV (reference sequence). This CDR3 spans 10 amino acids. The CDR3 sequence is CASGDNEQFF. The CDR3 DNA reads as TGTGCCAGCGGCGACAATGAGCAGTTCTTC.

The V and J genes are TRBV4-1 and TRBJ2-7, with 7 bases aligning to TRBD1. The trim removed 1 base at V and 2 bases at J, leaving 5 bases unmatched. The CDR3 covers 15 residues. CDR1 is MGHRA and CDR2 is YSYEKL in the germline V gene. The CDR3 loop is CASSQVRQGPYEQYF. In DNA form, the CDR3 reads TGCGCCAGCAGCCAAGTGCGACAGGGTCCCTACGAGCAGTACTTC.

CDR3 loop: CASSSPPGASYEQYF. The CDR3, as DNA: TGTGCCAGCAGCTCCCCCCCCGGGGCTTCCTACGAGCAGTACTTC. The rearrangement uses TRBV7-6 and TRBJ2-7, with D perhaps TRBD1 or TRBD2 (5 bases each). Germline V CDR1 and CDR2: SGHVS, FNYEAQ. This CDR3 has 15 residues. Trimming removed 4 bases at V and 1 base at J, with 14 bases between.

J is TRBJ2-5 and V is TRBV6-4; 7 bases fit TRBD1. J gave up 7 bases and V 4 bases, and 15 bases lay outside the gene matches. This CDR3 contains 16 residues. Germline V gene lookup returns CDR1 MRHNA and CDR2 SNTAGT. The CDR3 region has the DNA TGTGCCAGCAGTGCTCCAGACAGGGCCAAGAATAGGACCCAGTACTTC. It encodes CASSAPDRAKNRTQYF.

This sequence joins TRBV9 and TRBJ2-1, with 8 bases aligning to TRBD1. In germline, CDR1 is SGDLS, CDR2 YYNGEE. The CDR3 length is 14 residues. With V trimmed by 2 bases and J by 8 bases, 6 bases remained unmatched. DNA for the CDR3: TGTGCCAGCAGCGTGGCAGGGGGCAAGGATGAGCAGTTCTTC. Amino acid sequence: CASSVAGGKDEQFF.

The chain has TRBV9 and TRBJ1-1; the D gene is possibly TRBD1 (5 bases). Trimming removed 0 bases at V and 6 bases at J, with 15 bases between. Germline lookup yields CDR1 SGDLS and CDR2 YYNGEE. The CDR3 spans 15 residues. CDR3: CASSVGAGRDPEAFF. CDR3 DNA sequence: TGTGCCAGCAGCGTAGGGGCAGGGAGAGACCCTGAAGCTTTCTTT.

This chain links TRBV11-2 with TRBJ2-7; D may be TRBD1 (5 bases). The germline V gene encodes CDR1 SGHAT and CDR2 FQNNGV. CDR3 length equals 14 residues. V was cut by 0 bases and J by 2 bases, with 8 bases left in between. For the CDR3, the DNA is TGTGCCAGCAGCTTAGAGGCCAGGGCCTACGAGCAGTACTTC. It specifies CASSLEARAYEQYF.

This clone was recorded only once. J is TRBJ2-1 and V is TRBV11-3; D might be TRBD1 or TRBD2, each matching 5 bases. Trimming stripped 7 bases from V and 6 bases from J, with 10 bases between. The length of the CDR3 is 12 residues. Germline values: CDR1 SGHNT, CDR2 YENEEA. The CDR3 sequence is CASTERGNEQFF. The CDR3 nucleotides read TGTGCCAGCACCGAGAGGGGCAATGAGCAGTTCTTC.

The chain employs TRBV9 and TRBJ1-2; D not certain. The CDR3 has 13 residues. V lost 7 bases, J lost 6 bases, and 16 bases lay in between. The V gene's germline CDR1 is SGDLS and CDR2 YYNGEE. Written as DNA, the CDR3 is TGTGCCAGCGGCCTCTCTCGGGTGGATGGCTACACCTTC. Its translation: CASGLSRVDGYTF. Together with reference TRBV9 and TRBJ1-2, the CDR3 gives the full variable domain: DSGVTQTPKHLITATGQRVTLRCSPRSGDLSVYWYQQSLDQGLQFLIQYYNGEERAKGNILERFSAQQFPDLHSELNLSSLELGDSALYFCASGLSRVDGYTFGSGTRLTVV.

This chain links TRBV2 with TRBJ2-7; 7 bases map to TRBD1. Per the germline V gene, CDR1 is SNHLY and CDR2 is FYNNEI. The V segment lost 7 bases and the J segment 4 bases; nucleotides outside the gene matches: 7. The CDR3 is 13 residues long. CDR3 coding DNA: TGTGCCAGCATAATGGGGACAGTATACGAGCAGTACTTC. Translating it yields CASIMGTVYEQYF.

This chain links TRBV7-9 with TRBJ1-1; tentatively, D is TRBD1 (6 bases). The CDR3 has 14 amino acids. Germline V gene sequence: CDR1 SEHNR, CDR2 FQNEAQ (reference sequence). V was pared by 5 bases and J by 5 bases, with 15 bases between. The CDR3 DNA sequence: TGTGCCAGCAGCACTACAGGGCCCAGGACTGAAGCTTTCTTT. Protein product: CASSTTGPRTEAFF.